These 3 T cell receptor beta chains came from one sample sequenced in a study of identical twins. TCRdb recomputed calls from the 5' RACE reads with MiXCR, one row per CDR3 protein. The sample has about 890,000 distinct CDR3 sequences, approximately 13% seen once; the top ten hold 1.5% to 2%. Separately, the same data were catalogued under a study of yellow fever vaccine responses in identical twins.

Material for sequencing was PBMCs. All receptors derive from a woman under 30 in good health.

The chain joins TRBV12-3 or TRBV12-4 to TRBJ1-1, with D uncertain. CDR3 length: 15 amino acids. V lost 1 base to trimming and J lost 8 bases, with 17 bases between them. The CDR3 reads CASSLELVRGSEAFF. As DNA, the CDR3 is TGTGCCAGCAGTTTAGAGTTGGTCAGAGGGTCCGAAGCTTTCTTT.

This clonotype was picked up a small number of times. The rearrangement links TRBV3-1 to TRBJ2-7; TRBD2 matches 8 bases. The CDR3 runs 15 residues. Germline V gene data show CDR1 as LGHDT and CDR2 as YNNKEL (reference sequence). Trimming cost V 4 bases and J 4 bases; bases outside gene matches: 9. CDR3 sequence (DNA): TGTGCCAGCAGCCCCTCCGTCGGGGGGGCATACGAGCAGTACGTC. This codes for CASSPSVGGAYEQYV.

CDR3 coding DNA: TGTGCCAGCAGCCCAGGGCTTAGCGGACTCACAGATACGCAGTATTTT. Residues: CASSPGLSGLTDTQYF. The genes are TRBV7-8 and TRBJ2-3; possible D gene TRBD2, 6 bases. Germline V gene sequence: CDR1 SGHVS, CDR2 FQNEAQ. The V gene lost 5 bases and the J gene lost 2 bases, with 17 bases spanning the gap. There are 16 residues in the CDR3.